One TCR beta chain is described in this entry. This specimen belongs to a study of blood T cell repertoires in COVID-19. The wider study: From T cells, B-cell-depleted T cells, or PBMCs came the material, which was cDNA or gDNA.

In the study's own analysis: Reference gene primers were amplified, and this amplification served to estimate nucleated cell counts. Repertoires were generated with immunoSEQ multiplex PCR, while TCRdb's copy carries only in-frame clones and drops some. V and J calls and clone size are those listed in that table; D and trimming were worked out from the DNA. This sample has about 76,000 clones; 88% occur once, and the top ten carry 5% to 6.5%. The origin of this receptor is a man in his fifties or sixties with active COVID-19. The specimen sequenced was peripheral blood.

The CDR3 DNA reads TGTGCCAGCAGTCGACAGGGGGCGAGCAATCAGCCCCAGCATTTT. Encoded protein: CASSRQGASNQPQHF. V is TRBV27 and J is TRBJ1-5; TRBD1 matches 10 bases. The CDR3 has 15 residues. Germline CDR1 MNHEY, CDR2 SMNVEV (reference sequence). Trimming cost V 5 bases and J 1 base; bases outside gene matches: 2.